Shown below are 2 T cell receptor beta chains from a single sample sequenced in a study of T cell repertoires in cytomegalovirus infection. One entry per CDR3 protein, called by TCRdb with MiXCR from the reads. This table holds more than 650,000 distinct CDR3 sequences, roughly 36% found once. Source material: PBMCs. The receptors come from a human donor in good health (CMV status not recorded). Some clones in this sample may be carry-over from other donors' samples.

The CDR3 nucleotides read TGCGCCAGCAGCCCCATTACAGGGAACTATGGCTACACCTTC. As protein: CASSPITGNYGYTF. V is TRBV10-2 and J is TRBJ1-2; tentative D call: TRBD1 (6 bases). Trimming pared 6 bases from V and 2 bases from J, leaving 13 bases between. The CDR3 is 14 amino acids. Germline loops: CDR1 WSHSY, CDR2 SAAADI.

This clonotype occurred a few times. The V call is TRBV11-2, the J call TRBJ2-1, with D maybe TRBD1 (5 bases). The germline V gene has CDR1 SGHAT and CDR2 FQNNGV. V lost 5 bases and J lost 4, with 15 bases in between. CDR3 size: 15 residues. The CDR3, as DNA: TGTGCCAGCAGCAAAGGGGTTGACAGTTACAATGAGCAGTTCTTC. Amino acid sequence: CASSKGVDSYNEQFF.